This T cell receptor (beta chain) was identified in a study of beta chain features in type 1 diabetes. Study background: The patient and healthy donor groups were comparable for age, gender and cell yields. Examination covered under 110 million sorted cells spanning all samples.

Study observations and caveats: Shorter TCRB CDR3s, moderately but significantly so, marked every one of the four CD4+ subsets in Type 1 diabetes patients. VDJ junctions from type 1 diabetes patients carried fewer insertions and larger deletions. Patients' naive, central memory and Treg TCRB repertoires seemed closer to one another than those of healthy donors.

On this clone: The antigen is unknown.

The CDR3 is made up of 11 amino acids. CDR1 is SGHTA, CDR2 FQGNSA, per germline. V was shortened by 5 bases and J by 2 bases, with 4 bases between the two germline ends. Since all of the isolated RNA was reverse transcribed, expressed TCRB transcripts were what got sequenced. Sequenced by immunoSEQ multiplex PCR; TCRdb stores in-frame clones only, minus some. The sample lists 200,000 to 250,000 clones, approximately 15% occurring once. This clonotype was sampled from a man aged 30-40 years with type 1 diabetes. The genes are TRBV7-2 and TRBJ2-7, with D uncertain. The specimen sequenced was naive CD4+ T cells from blood. The CDR3 DNA is TGTGCCAGCAGCCCCGCCTACGAGCAGTACTTC. This translates into CASSPAYEQYF.